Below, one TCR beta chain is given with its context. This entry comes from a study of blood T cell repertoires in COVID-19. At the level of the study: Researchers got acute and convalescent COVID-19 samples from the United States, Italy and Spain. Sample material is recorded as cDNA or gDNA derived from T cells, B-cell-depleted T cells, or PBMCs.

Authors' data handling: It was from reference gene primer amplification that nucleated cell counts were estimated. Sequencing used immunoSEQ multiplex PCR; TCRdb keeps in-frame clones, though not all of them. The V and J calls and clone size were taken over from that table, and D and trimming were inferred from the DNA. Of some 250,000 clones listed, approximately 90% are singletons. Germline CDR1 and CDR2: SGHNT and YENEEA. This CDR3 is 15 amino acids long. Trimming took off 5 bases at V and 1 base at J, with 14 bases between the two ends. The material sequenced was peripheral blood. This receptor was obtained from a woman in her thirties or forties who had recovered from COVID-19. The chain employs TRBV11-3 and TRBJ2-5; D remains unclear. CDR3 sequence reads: CASSRPDSAQETQYF. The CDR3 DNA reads TGTGCCAGCAGCCGGCCCGACTCCGCCCAAGAGACCCAGTACTTC.